The clone carrying this TCR beta chain was found once. Its antigen is still unknown. Around 100,000 TCR templates per sample were assayed. Here immunoSEQ multiplex PCR was the method, and the copy in TCRdb shows in-frame clones only, minus some. This repertoire shows 95,000 to 110,000 clones, over 90% found once; its top ten account for approximately 0.58%. V lost 1 base to trimming and J lost 4 bases, with 7 bases between them. CDR1 is KGHSH and CDR2 is LQKENI in the germline V gene. CDR3 length: 13 residues. These data come from a study of siplizumab effects on memory and regulatory T cells. General study results and limits: Alloreactive sequences tracing back to unstimulated CD4+ memory cells fell significantly with siplizumab. Memory cells seemed less diverse than naive T cells, which seemed major alloresponse contributors.

Sequenced: Tregs sorted from blood. The rearrangement uses TRBV18 and TRBJ1-2, with D perhaps matching TRBD1 (5 bases). This clonotype was sampled from a human donor in good health. The CDR3: CASSPRGGYGYTF. The DNA of the CDR3 is TGTGCCAGCTCACCACGGGGGGGCTATGGCTACACCTTC.